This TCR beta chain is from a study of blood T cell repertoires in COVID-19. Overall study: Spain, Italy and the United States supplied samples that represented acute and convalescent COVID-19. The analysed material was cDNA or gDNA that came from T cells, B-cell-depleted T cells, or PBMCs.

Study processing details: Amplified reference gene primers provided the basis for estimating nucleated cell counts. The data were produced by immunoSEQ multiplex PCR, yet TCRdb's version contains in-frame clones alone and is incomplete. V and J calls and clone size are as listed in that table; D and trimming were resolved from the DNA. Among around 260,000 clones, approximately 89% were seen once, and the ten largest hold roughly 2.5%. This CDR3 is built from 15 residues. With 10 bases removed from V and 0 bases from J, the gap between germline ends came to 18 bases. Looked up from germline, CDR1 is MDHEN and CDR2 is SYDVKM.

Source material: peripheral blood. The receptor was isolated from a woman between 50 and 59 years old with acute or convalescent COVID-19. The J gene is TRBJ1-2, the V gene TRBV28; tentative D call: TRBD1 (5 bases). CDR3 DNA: TGTGCCATTCCCCTGGGACGGGGGGCTAACTATGGCTACACCTTC. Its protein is CAIPLGRGANYGYTF.